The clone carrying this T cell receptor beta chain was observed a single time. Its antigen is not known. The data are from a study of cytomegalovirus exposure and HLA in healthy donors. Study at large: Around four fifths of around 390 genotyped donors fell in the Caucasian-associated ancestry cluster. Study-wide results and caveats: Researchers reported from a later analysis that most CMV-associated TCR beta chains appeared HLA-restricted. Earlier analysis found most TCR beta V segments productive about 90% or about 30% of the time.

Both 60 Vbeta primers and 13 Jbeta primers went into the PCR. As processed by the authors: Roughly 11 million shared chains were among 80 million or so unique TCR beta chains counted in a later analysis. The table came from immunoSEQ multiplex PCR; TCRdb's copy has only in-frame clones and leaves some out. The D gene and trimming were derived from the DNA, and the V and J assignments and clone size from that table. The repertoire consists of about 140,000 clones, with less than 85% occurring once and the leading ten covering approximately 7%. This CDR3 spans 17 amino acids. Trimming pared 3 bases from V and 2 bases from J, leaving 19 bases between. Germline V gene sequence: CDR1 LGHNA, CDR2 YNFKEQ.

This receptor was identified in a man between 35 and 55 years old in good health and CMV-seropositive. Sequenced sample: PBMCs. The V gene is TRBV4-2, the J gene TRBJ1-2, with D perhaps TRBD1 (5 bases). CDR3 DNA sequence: TGTGCCAGCAGCCAGGGGGGGGGAGGGATACTAAACTATGGCTACACCTTC. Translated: CASSQGGGGILNYGYTF.